The next 26 T cell receptor beta chains were all read from a single sample in a study of Graves' ophthalmopathy and Graves' hyperthyroidism (dated by TCRdb to 2016 to 2019). The instrument was an Illumina HiSeq 2000. For repertoire sequencing, TCR beta CDR3 regions were amplified from RNA transcripts. A first-round RT-PCR used HTBI primers with the Qiagen OneStep RT-PCR kit, followed by a second-round multiplex PCR, size selection and purification. TCRdb took the public reads, trimmed them with fastp at Q25, ran MiXCR for clone calling and kept in-frame beta chains. Each CDR3 protein gets just one entry, which takes the most common genes and DNA from the rows behind it. This sample is represented by around 1,000,000 distinct CDR3 sequences; about 40% of them were singletons. The ten largest clones capture approximately 10% of the sample. The sequencing input was peripheral blood or thyroid tissue (not recorded which). The receptors shown here come from an adult man with Graves' hyperthyroidism.

In the case of this clonotype: The CDR3 end shows no conserved phenylalanine or tryptophan, and so a read error is likely. No DNA is shown, since the ends of the CDR3 on it are uncertain; the CDR3 is the one TCRdb lists. The chain carries TRBV5-1 and TRBJ2-6; TRBD1, the D gene given by the table, was not confirmed from the DNA. With termini counted, the CDR3 has 9 amino acids. The germline V gene encodes CDR1 SGHRS and CDR2 YFSETQ. The CDR3 spells CASSPGVIY.

V gene TRBV9 combines with J gene TRBJ2-4; no reliable D call. V was clipped by 4 bases and J by 6 bases, with 14 bases between them. The CDR3 runs 14 residues. Germline V gene lookup returns CDR1 SGDLS and CDR2 YYNGEE. DNA for the CDR3: TGTGCCAGCAGCCCCGCGTGGTCCGGAAACATTCAGTACTTC. It encodes CASSPAWSGNIQYF.

The chain uses TRBV7-8 and TRBJ1-3; D is ambiguous. Germline V gives CDR1 SGHVS, CDR2 FQNEAQ. This CDR3 has 17 residues. V dropped 5 bases and J dropped 3 bases, with 20 bases sitting between them. The CDR3 DNA reads TGTGCCAGCAGCCCAATGTTGACACGGAGGGTTGGAAACACCATATATTTT. Translated, it gives CASSPMLTRRVGNTIYF.

J is TRBJ2-3 and V is TRBV7-9; the D gene is possibly TRBD1 (6 bases). The CDR3 covers 13 residues. V was cut by 5 bases and J by 7 bases, with 13 bases left in between. From germline, CDR1 is SEHNR and CDR2 FQNEAQ (reference sequence). The CDR3 region is CASSPPQGNTQYF. Written as DNA, the CDR3 is TGTGCCAGCAGCCCACCACAGGGAAATACGCAGTATTTT.

In its sample, this clonotype was seen a few times. This rearrangement joins TRBV5-4 to TRBJ1-3; D might be TRBD1 (6 bases). Germline V gene data show CDR1 as SGHNT and CDR2 as YYREEE (reference sequence). CDR3 length: 17 residues. Between the trimmed V and J ends, which lost 5 bases and 0 bases, there was a span of 18 bases. The CDR3 DNA sequence: TGTGCCAGCAGTGAGGGAGCCGGGACAAGCTCTGGAAACACCATATATTTT. It is translated as CASSEGAGTSSGNTIYF.

This clonotype was seen a handful of times. The chain is built from TRBV7-9 and TRBJ2-5; perhaps TRBD1 as D (8 bases). V lost 6 bases and J lost 7, with 15 bases in between. This CDR3 is built from 13 residues. Per germline, CDR1 SEHNR and CDR2 FQNEAQ (reference sequence). In nucleotides, the CDR3 is TGTGCCAGCAGTTCGACAGGGGAGGGGACCCAGTACTTC. Its translation: CASSSTGEGTQYF.

At least ten counts were recorded for this clonotype. The chain recombines TRBV15 with TRBJ2-5, with TRBD2 identical over 13 bases. CDR1 is LNHNV and CDR2 is YYDKDF in the germline V gene (reference sequence). The CDR3 runs 14 residues. J was trimmed by 1 base and V by 8 bases; bases with no gene match: 1. The CDR3 DNA reads TGTGCCACCGGGACTAGCGGGGCCCAAGAGACCCAGTACTTC. This encodes CATGTSGAQETQYF.

This clonotype was recorded many times. The chain carries TRBV25-1 and TRBJ2-5; perhaps TRBD2 as D (6 bases). CDR1 and CDR2 (germline): MGHDK, SYGVNS. The CDR3 length is 16 residues. Trimming left V 3 bases short and J 5 bases short, with 19 bases between. CDR3 bases: TGTGCCAGCAGTGATATGGGTAGCGGAGGCGGGGAGACCCAGTACTTC. As protein: CASSDMGSGGGETQYF.

This clonotype occurred a few times. This chain joins TRBV12-3 or TRBV12-4 and TRBJ1-5, with D possibly matching TRBD1 (5 bases). This CDR3 has 15 residues. The V end was cut by 8 bases, the J end by 4 bases, with 18 bases between. The CDR3 is CASRSGRRPNQPQHF. CDR3 bases: TGTGCCAGCCGATCGGGGCGGAGACCAAATCAGCCCCAGCATTTT.

The genes are TRBV10-3 and TRBJ1-6, with D possibly being TRBD1 (6 bases). Germline-derived CDR1 and CDR2 are ENHRY and SYGVKD. V was trimmed by 8 bases and J by 9 bases, leaving 17 bases between them. The CDR3 runs 14 residues. The CDR3 nucleotides read TGTGCCATCGGGGGGACGGGGGCTAGTTCACCCCTCCACTTT. Amino acid sequence: CAIGGTGASSPLHF.

This clonotype has a count of ten or more. Here the CDR3 reads CASDVAGTGGRETQYF. CDR3 bases: TGTGCCAGCGATGTAGCGGGGACAGGGGGCAGGGAGACCCAGTACTTC. This chain uses TRBV5-8 with TRBJ2-5; the match to TRBD1 covers 12 bases. The CDR3 spans 16 residues. Germline V gene data show CDR1 as SGHTS and CDR2 as YDEGEE. With V trimmed by 7 bases and J by 5 bases, 12 bases remained unmatched.

On this clonotype: A read error is possible here, since a much larger clone lies one base away. This chain links TRBV7-6 with TRBJ2-7; no reliable D call. The germline V gene has CDR1 SGHVS and CDR2 FNYEAQ. Trimming shortened V by 1 base and J by 7 bases, and 14 bases separated the two germline ends. CDR3 size: 14 residues. CDR3 sequence (DNA): TGTGCCAGCAGCTTAGACGGCAGGCCCTTAGAGCAGTACTTC. Its protein is CASSLDGRPLEQYF.

This clonotype has ten or more counts. The chain recombines TRBV2 with TRBJ1-3; D is unclear. This CDR3 region has 13 residues. Germline V lookup: CDR1 SNHLY, CDR2 FYNNEI. The V end lost 5 bases, the J end lost 4 bases, and 9 bases lay between the germline ends. CDR3 coding DNA: TGTGCCAGCAGTCTTATGGACGGAAACACCATATATTTT. It specifies CASSLMDGNTIYF.

This clonotype was counted many times. The V call is TRBV2, the J call TRBJ1-1; D call uncertain. Germline CDR1 is SNHLY and CDR2 is FYNNEI. Trimming stripped 7 bases from V and 2 bases from J, with 11 bases between. The CDR3 totals 13 residues. The CDR3 loop is CASTRRGNTEAFF. The CDR3 DNA sequence: TGTGCCAGCACCCGACGGGGTAACACTGAAGCTTTCTTT.

This chain connects TRBV7-9 to TRBJ1-1; 7 positions match TRBD1. This CDR3 is built from 15 residues. Germline CDR1 SEHNR, CDR2 FQNEAQ (reference sequence). V shed 5 bases, J shed 0 bases, and the junction held 6 bases outside the gene matches. Written as DNA, the CDR3 is TGTGCCAGCAGCGTAGAGACAGGGATGAACACTGAAGCTTTCTTT. It specifies CASSVETGMNTEAFF.

This clonotype occurred many times. The chain recombines TRBV11-2 with TRBJ1-1; D not certain. V lost 5 bases and J lost 8, with 15 bases in between. Germline CDR1 SGHAT, CDR2 FQNNGV. This CDR3 contains 13 residues. The CDR3 DNA is TGTGCCAGCAGCCCCCCCACTCACAACGAAGCTTTCTTT. Its translation is CASSPPTHNEAFF.

The gene calls are TRBV25-1 and TRBJ2-5, with 9 bases aligning to TRBD2. Germline CDR1 reads MGHDK; CDR2 reads SYGVNS. This CDR3 spans 15 amino acids. The trim removed 5 bases at V and 5 bases at J, leaving 9 bases unmatched. For the CDR3, the DNA is TGTGCCAGCAGTTTAGGAGGCGGGAGGGTGGAGACCCAGTACTTC. Its protein product is CASSLGGGRVETQYF. Full variable domain (missing parts from reference TRBV25-1 and TRBJ2-5): EADIYQTPRYLVIGTGKKITLECSQTMGHDKMYWYQQDPGMELHLIHYSYGVNSTEKGDLSSESTVSRIRTEHFPLTLESARPSHTSQYLCASSLGGGRVETQYFGPGTRLLVL.

The rearrangement joins TRBV28 to TRBJ1-2; D remains ambiguous. Germline CDR1 MDHEN, CDR2 SYDVKM. V lost 2 bases, J lost 6 bases, and 4 bases lay in between. The CDR3 is 11 amino acids. This CDR3 reads CASSLLNGYTF. CDR3 DNA sequence: TGTGCCAGCAGTTTACTCAATGGCTACACCTTC.

With regard to this clonotype: The junction departs from the called germline gene at one end, perhaps through a read error. The genes are TRBV12-3 or TRBV12-4 and TRBJ2-6; tentative D call: TRBD1 (7 bases). CDR3 length: 13 residues. The CDR3 loop reads CASSPRGAHVLTF. The DNA for the CDR3 is TGTGCCAGCAGCCCCAGGGGGGCCCACGTCCTGACTTTC.

This sequence joins TRBV6-6 and TRBJ1-2; no firm D call. The germline V gene has CDR1 MNHNY and CDR2 SVGAGI (reference sequence). Trimming cost V 7 bases and J 7 bases, with 10 bases left between them. The CDR3 is 11 residues long. CDR3 amino acids: CASTDGRGYTF. DNA of the CDR3: TGTGCCAGCACCGATGGCCGTGGCTACACCTTC.

On this clonotype itself: A much larger clone lies one base from this, so it may be a read error. This chain links TRBV19 with TRBJ2-7; 7 nucleotides line up with TRBD1. Germline V gene sequence: CDR1 LNHDA, CDR2 SQIVND (reference sequence). This CDR3 is built from 16 residues. The junction had 12 bases not matched to a gene; V was cut back by 5 bases and J by 2 bases. Here the CDR3 reads CASSAIRDSIPYEQYF. CDR3 bases: TGTGCCAGTAGTGCCATCCGGGACAGTATCCCCTACGAGCAGTACTTC.

This clonotype occurred many times. The V gene is TRBV20-1, the J gene TRBJ2-7; TRBD1 matches 9 bases. The CDR3 covers 15 residues. V shed 0 bases and J 4 bases; nucleotides not matched to a gene: 7. Germline values: CDR1 DFQATT, CDR2 SNEGSKA (reference sequence). The CDR3 nucleotides are TGCAGTGCTAGAGATCAGGGACAGGGATTTTACGAGCAGTACTTC. It encodes CSARDQGQGFYEQYF.

There are a few counts of this clonotype. In this CDR3 the conserved last residue, phenylalanine or tryptophan, is missing, so a read error is likely. The DNA is omitted, as the CDR3 cannot be located on it reliably, and the CDR3 follows TCRdb's listing. V is TRBV7-3 and J is TRBJ1-3; the table's D call TRBD1 went unverified against the DNA. The CDR3 totals 9 residues, both ends included. Germline CDR1 and CDR2: SGHTA and FQGTGA. The CDR3 spells CASSRDGVL.

This clonotype was seen more than once but under ten times. This chain uses TRBV5-1 with TRBJ2-7; a possible D gene is TRBD2 (5 bases). The germline gives CDR1 SGHRS, CDR2 YFSETQ. The CDR3 has 14 residues. V lost 6 bases, J lost 3 bases, and 16 bases lay in between. CDR3 region: CASKAASRNYEQYF. CDR3 in DNA: TGCGCCAGCAAAGCGGCTAGCCGTAACTACGAGCAGTACTTC.

The table lists this clonotype with a few counts. The chain is built from TRBV15 and TRBJ2-7; TRBD1 might be the D (5 bases). Germline CDR1 reads LNHNV; CDR2 reads YYDKDF (reference sequence). This CDR3 spans 18 amino acids. Trimming cost V 0 bases and J 3 bases, with 21 bases left between them. DNA for the CDR3: TGTGCCACCAGCAGAGATTTGTCCCATCGGTACAGGCGCTACGAGCAGTACTTC. Amino acids: CATSRDLSHRYRRYEQYF.

V gene TRBV5-1 combines with J gene TRBJ2-5; D may be TRBD1 (6 bases). The CDR3 length is 14 residues. Per germline, CDR1 SGHRS and CDR2 YFSETQ. V shed 4 bases and J shed 1 base, with 11 bases lying between them. The CDR3 coding sequence is TGCGCCAGCAGCCTAAACAGGGTCCAAGAGACCCAGTACTTC. Encoded protein: CASSLNRVQETQYF.